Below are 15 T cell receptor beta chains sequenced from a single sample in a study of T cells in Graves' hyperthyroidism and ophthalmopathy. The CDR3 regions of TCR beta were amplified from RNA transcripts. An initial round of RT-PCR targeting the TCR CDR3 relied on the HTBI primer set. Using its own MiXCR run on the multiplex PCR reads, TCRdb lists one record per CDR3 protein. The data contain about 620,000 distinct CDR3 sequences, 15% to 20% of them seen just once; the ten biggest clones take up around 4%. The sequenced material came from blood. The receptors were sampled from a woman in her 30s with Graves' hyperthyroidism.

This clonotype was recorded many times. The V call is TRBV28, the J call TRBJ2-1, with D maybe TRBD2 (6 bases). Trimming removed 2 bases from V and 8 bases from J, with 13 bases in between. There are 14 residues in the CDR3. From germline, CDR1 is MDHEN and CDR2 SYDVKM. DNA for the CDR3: TGTGCCAGCAGTTTAGGGGCTAGCGTCCATGAGCAGTTCTTC. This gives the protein CASSLGASVHEQFF.

The CDR3 DNA reads as TGTGCCAGCACTCTTTTGGGGGCCCAGAGCTCCTACAATGAGCAGTTCTTC. The encoded protein is CASTLLGAQSSYNEQFF. The chain couples TRBV5-6 to TRBJ2-1; perhaps TRBD1 as D (6 bases). The length of the CDR3 is 17 residues. CDR1 is SGHDT, CDR2 YYEEEE, per germline. Trimming pared 6 bases from V and 0 bases from J, leaving 19 bases between.

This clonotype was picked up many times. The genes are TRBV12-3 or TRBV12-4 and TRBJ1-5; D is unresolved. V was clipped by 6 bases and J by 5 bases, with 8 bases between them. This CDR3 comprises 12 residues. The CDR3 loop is CASSPEYQPQHF. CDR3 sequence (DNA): TGTGCCAGCAGCCCCGAGTATCAGCCCCAGCATTTT.

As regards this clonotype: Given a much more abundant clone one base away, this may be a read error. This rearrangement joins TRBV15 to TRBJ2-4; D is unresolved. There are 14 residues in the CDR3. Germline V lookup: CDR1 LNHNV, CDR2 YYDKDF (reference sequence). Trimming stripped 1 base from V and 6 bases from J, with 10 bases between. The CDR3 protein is CATSRGGKGNIQYF. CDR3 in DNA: TGTGCCACCAGCAGAGGAGGAAAGGGAAACATTCAGTACTTC.

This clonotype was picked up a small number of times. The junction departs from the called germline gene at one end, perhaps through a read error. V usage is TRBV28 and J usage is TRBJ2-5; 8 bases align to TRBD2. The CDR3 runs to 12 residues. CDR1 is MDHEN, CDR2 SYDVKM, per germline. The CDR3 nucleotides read TGTGCCAGCAGTCCTACCCCTAGCGGGTACAACTTC. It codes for CASSPTPSGYNF.

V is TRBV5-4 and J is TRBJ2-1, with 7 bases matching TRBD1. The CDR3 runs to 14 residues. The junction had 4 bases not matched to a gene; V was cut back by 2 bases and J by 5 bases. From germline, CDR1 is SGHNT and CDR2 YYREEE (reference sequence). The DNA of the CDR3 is TGTGCCAGCAGCTTCGAGGGACAGAACAATGAGCAGTTCTTC. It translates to CASSFEGQNNEQFF. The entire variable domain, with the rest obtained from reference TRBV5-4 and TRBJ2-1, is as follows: ETGVTQSPTHLIKTRGQQVTLRCSSQSGHNTVSWYQQALGQGPQFIFQYYREEENGRGNFPPRFSGLQFPNYSSELNVNALELDDSALYLCASSFEGQNNEQFFGPGTRLTVL.

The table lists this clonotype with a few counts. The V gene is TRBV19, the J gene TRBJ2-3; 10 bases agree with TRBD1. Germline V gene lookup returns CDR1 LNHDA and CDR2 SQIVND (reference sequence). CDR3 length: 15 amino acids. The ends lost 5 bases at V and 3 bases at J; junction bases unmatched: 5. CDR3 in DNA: TGTGCCAGTAGTCCTTGGGGACAGGGGACAGATACGCAGTATTTT. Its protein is CASSPWGQGTDTQYF.

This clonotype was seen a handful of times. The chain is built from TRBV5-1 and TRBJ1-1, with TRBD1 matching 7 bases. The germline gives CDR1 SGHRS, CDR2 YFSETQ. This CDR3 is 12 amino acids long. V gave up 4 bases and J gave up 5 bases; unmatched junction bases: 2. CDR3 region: CASSDRETEAFF. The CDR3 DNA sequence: TGCGCCAGCAGCGACAGGGAGACTGAAGCTTTCTTT.

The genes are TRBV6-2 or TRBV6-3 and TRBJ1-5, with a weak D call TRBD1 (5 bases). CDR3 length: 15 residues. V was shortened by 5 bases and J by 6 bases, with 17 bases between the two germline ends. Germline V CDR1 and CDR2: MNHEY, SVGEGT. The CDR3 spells CASSTWAGRGQPQHF. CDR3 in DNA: TGTGCCAGCAGTACCTGGGCAGGGCGGGGTCAGCCCCAGCATTTT.

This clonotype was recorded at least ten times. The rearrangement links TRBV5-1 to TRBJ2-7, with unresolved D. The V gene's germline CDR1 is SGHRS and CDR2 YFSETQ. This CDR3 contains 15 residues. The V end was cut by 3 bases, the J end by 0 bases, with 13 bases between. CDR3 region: CASSSTGPYSYEQYF. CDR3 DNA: TGCGCCAGCAGCTCTACCGGGCCTTACTCCTACGAGCAGTACTTC.

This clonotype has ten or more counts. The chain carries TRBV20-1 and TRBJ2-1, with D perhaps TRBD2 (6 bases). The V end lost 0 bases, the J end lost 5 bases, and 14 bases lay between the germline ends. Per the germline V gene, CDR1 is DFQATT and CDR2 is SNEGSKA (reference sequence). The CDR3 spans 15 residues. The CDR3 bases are TGCAGTGCTAGAGAGTTTGGCGGGACGGACAATGAGCAGTTCTTC. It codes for CSAREFGGTDNEQFF.

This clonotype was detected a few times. CDR3 in amino acids: CASSYSGGPNQPQHF. CDR3 DNA sequence: TGTGCCAGCAGTTACAGCGGGGGCCCCAATCAGCCCCAGCATTTT. The chain has TRBV27 and TRBJ1-5; D is possibly TRBD1 (6 bases). The V end was cut by 4 bases, the J end by 3 bases, with 13 bases between. This CDR3 region has 15 residues. The germline V gene encodes CDR1 MNHEY and CDR2 SMNVEV (reference sequence).

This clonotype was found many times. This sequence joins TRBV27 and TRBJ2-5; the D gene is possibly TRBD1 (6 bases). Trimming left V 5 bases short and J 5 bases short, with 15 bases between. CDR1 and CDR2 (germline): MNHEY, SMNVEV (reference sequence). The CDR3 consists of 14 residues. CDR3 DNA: TGTGCCAGCAGTCTCCGACAGGCTGGGGAGACCCAGTACTTC. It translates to CASSLRQAGETQYF.

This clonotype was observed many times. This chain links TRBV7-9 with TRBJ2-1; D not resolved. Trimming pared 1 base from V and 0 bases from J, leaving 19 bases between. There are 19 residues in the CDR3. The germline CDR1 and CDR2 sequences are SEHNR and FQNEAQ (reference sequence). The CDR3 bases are TGTGCCAGCAGCTTAGTTACAATTCCGGCACAGCCCTCCTACAATGAGCAGTTCTTC. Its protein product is CASSLVTIPAQPSYNEQFF.

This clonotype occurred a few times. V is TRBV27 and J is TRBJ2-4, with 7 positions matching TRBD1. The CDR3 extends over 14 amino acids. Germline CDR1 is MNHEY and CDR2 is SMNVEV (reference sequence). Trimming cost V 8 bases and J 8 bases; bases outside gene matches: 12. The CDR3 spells CASGLRDRLHIQYF. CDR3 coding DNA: TGTGCCAGCGGGCTCCGGGACAGACTACACATTCAGTACTTC.